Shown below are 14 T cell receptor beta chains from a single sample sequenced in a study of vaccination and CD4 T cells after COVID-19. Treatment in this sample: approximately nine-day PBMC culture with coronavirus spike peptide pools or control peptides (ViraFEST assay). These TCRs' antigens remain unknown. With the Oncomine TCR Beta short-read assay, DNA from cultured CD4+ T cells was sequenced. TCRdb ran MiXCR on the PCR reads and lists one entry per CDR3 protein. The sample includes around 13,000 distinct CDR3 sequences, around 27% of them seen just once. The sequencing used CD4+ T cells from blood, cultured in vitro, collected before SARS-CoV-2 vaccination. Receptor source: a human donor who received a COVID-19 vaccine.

CDR3 DNA sequence: TGTGCCAGCAGACCGGGACAGGGGGCTTACGAGCAGTACTTC. Translated, it gives CASRPGQGAYEQYF. The V call is TRBV6-2 or TRBV6-3, the J call TRBJ2-7; TRBD1 matches at 12 bases. V trimming: 6 bases; J trimming: 4 bases; junction bases outside the gene matches: 4. The CDR3 covers 14 residues. CDR1 and CDR2 from the germline V gene are MNHEY and SVGEGT.

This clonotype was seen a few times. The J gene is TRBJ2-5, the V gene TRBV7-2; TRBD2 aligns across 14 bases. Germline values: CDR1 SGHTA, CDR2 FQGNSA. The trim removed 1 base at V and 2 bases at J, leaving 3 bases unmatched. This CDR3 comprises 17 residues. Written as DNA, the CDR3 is TGTGCCAGCAGCTTAGATGGGACTAGCGGGGGTCAAGAGACCCAGTACTTC. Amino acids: CASSLDGTSGGQETQYF.

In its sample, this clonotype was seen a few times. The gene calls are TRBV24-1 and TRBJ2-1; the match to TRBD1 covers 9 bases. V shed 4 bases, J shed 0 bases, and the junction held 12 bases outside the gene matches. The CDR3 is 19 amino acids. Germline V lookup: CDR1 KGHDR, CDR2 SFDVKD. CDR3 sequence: CATSDPGTGSSRSYNEQFF. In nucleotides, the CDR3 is TGTGCCACCAGTGACCCCGGGACAGGGTCATCTCGCTCCTACAATGAGCAGTTCTTC.

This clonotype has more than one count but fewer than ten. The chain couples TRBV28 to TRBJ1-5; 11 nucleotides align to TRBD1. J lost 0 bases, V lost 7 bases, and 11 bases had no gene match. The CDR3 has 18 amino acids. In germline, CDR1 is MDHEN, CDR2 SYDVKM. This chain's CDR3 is CASIGTGGSSYSNQPQHF. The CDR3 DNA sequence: TGTGCCAGCATTGGGACAGGGGGTTCTTCGTATAGCAATCAGCCCCAGCATTTT.

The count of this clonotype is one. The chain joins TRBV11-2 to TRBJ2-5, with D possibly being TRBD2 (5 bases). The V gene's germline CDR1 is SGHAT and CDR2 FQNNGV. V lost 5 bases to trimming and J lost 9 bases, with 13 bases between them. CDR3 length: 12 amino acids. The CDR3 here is CASSPVLGSQYF. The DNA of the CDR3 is TGTGCCAGCAGCCCGGTACTAGGCTCCCAGTACTTC.

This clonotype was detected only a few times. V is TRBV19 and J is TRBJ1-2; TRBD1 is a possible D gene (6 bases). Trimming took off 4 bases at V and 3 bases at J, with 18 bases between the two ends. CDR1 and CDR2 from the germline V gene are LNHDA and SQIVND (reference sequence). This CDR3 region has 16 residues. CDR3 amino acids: CASSTYANRDHYGYTF. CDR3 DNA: TGTGCCAGTAGTACCTACGCCAACAGGGATCACTATGGCTACACCTTC.

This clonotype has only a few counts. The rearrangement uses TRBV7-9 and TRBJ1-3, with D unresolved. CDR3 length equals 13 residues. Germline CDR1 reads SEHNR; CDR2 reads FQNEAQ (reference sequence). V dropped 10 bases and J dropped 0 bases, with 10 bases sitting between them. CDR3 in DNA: TGTGCCACTCATCAGGTCTCTGGAAACACCATATATTTT. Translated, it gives CATHQVSGNTIYF.

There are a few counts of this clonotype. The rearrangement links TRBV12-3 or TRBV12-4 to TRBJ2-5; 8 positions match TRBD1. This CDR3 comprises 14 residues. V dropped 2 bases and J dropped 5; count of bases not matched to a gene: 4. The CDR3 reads CASSLRTGRETQYF. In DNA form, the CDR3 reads TGTGCCAGCAGTTTAAGGACAGGGAGGGAGACCCAGTACTTC.

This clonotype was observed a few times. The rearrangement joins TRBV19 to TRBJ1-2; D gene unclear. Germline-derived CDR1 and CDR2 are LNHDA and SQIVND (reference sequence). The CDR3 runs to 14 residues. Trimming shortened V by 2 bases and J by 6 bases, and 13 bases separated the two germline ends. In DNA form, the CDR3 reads TGTGCCAGTAGTATAATAGGGAAACATCATGGCTACACCTTC. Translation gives CASSIIGKHHGYTF.

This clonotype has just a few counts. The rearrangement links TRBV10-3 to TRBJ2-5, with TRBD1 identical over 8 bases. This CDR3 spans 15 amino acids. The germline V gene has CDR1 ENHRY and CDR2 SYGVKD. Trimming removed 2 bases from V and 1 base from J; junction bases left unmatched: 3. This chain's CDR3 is CAISEGGQAQETQYF. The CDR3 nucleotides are TGTGCCATCAGTGAGGGGGGACAGGCCCAAGAGACCCAGTACTTC.

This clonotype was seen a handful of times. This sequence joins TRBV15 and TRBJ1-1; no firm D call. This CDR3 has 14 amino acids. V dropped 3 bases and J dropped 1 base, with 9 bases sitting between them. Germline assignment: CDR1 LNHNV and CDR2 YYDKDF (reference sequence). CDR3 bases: TGTGCCACCAGCAGGAGCAAGACGAACACTGAAGCTTTCTTT. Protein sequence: CATSRSKTNTEAFF.

The CDR3 spells CASSEAGGNEQFF. CDR3 sequence (DNA): TGTGCCAGCAGTGAAGCGGGGGGCAACGAGCAGTTCTTC. The chain employs TRBV2 and TRBJ2-1; D may correspond to TRBD1 or TRBD2 (6 bases each). The V and J ends lost 0 bases and 10 bases respectively, with 10 bases between them. CDR1 and CDR2 (germline): SNHLY, FYNNEI. The length of the CDR3 is 13 residues.

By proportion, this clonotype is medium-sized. CDR3 in DNA: TGTGCCAGCAAAGGGGGAGGGGGCGTTTTATCTAATTCACCCCTCCACTTT. This encodes CASKGGGGVLSNSPLHF. The rearrangement joins TRBV6-1 to TRBJ1-6; 7 positions agree with TRBD1. CDR1 MNHNS and CDR2 SASEGT come from the germline V gene. The trim removed 7 bases at V and 6 bases at J, leaving 15 bases unmatched. CDR3 length: 17 residues.

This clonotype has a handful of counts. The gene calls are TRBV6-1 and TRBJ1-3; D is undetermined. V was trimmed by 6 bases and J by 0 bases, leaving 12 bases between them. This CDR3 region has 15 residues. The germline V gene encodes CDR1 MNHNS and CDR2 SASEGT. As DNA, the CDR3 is TGTGCCAGCAGAATGATGGCAGGCTCTGGAAACACCATATATTTT. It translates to CASRMMAGSGNTIYF.